This T cell receptor (beta chain) was sequenced for a study of prognosis after radiotherapy for stage I lung cancer. The overall study: There were 6 to 8 patients whose tumors were squamous cell carcinoma and roughly twelve whose tumors were adenocarcinoma.

Genomic DNA yielded TCR beta CDR3, amplified by two-round multiplex PCR. First-round PCR, the initial amplification, used primers specific to each TRBV and TRBJ gene. A second round of PCR was carried out using universal primers. TCRdb reanalysed the multiplex PCR reads using MiXCR and keeps one entry per CDR3 protein. The profile shows 13,000 or so distinct CDR3 sequences, around 50% of them singletons. The CDR3 has 15 amino acids. Germline V gene data show CDR1 as LGHNA and CDR2 as YSLEER. Trimming removed 2 bases at V and 4 bases at J, with 14 bases between. This clonotype was recorded many times. Its antigen is as yet unknown. General study findings and limits: The way patients used TRBV and TRBJ genes reportedly differed depending on whether they had metastases.

The material sequenced was PBMCs, taken before or after stereotactic body radiation therapy (not recorded which). The source is a donor aged 50 or older with non-small cell lung cancer. The rearrangement joins TRBV4-3 to TRBJ2-5; D might be TRBD1 (6 bases). CDR3 amino acids: CASSQQGIRGETQYF. CDR3 in DNA: TGCGCCAGCAGCCAACAGGGGATACGGGGAGAGACCCAGTACTTC.